A single sample is the source of the 3 T cell receptor beta chains below, sequenced in a study of T cell repertoires in cytomegalovirus infection. TCRdb re-derived calls from the reads in MiXCR, one entry per CDR3 protein. The repertoire holds approximately 550,000 distinct CDR3 sequences, about 15% seen once, with 20% to 30% in the top ten. The sequenced sample consisted of CD8+ T cells from PBMCs. These receptors originate from a human donor in good health (CMV status not recorded). Some clones in this sample may be carry-over from other donors' samples.

The sample holds many counts of this clonotype. The chain carries TRBV7-9 and TRBJ1-1, with TRBD1 as a possible D gene (6 bases). Germline-derived CDR1 and CDR2 are SEHNR and FQNEAQ (reference sequence). Trimming took 4 bases from V and 3 from J, leaving 12 bases between them. The CDR3 has 14 residues. Here the CDR3 reads CASSSYRVDTEAFF. CDR3 sequence (DNA): TGTGCCAGCAGCTCTTACAGGGTAGACACTGAAGCTTTCTTT.

The chain has TRBV20-1 and TRBJ1-1; D call uncertain. Germline V gives CDR1 DFQATT, CDR2 SNEGSKA (reference sequence). The CDR3 is made up of 9 amino acids. CDR3 bases: TGCACCCCTGAGGTTGAAGCTTTCTTT. Translation gives CTPEVEAFF.

This chain connects TRBV27 to TRBJ2-7, with TRBD2 matching 9 bases. The CDR3 runs 18 residues. Germline trimming cut 4 bases from V and 2 bases from J; bases unmatched to any gene: 15. Germline V gene sequence: CDR1 MNHEY, CDR2 SMNVEV (reference sequence). The CDR3 coding sequence is TGTGCCAGCAGTTACCGGTCGGCGGGAGGGCGCCCGCCCTACGAGCAGTACTTC. Protein product: CASSYRSAGGRPPYEQYF.